These T cell receptor beta chains were read from a single sample in a study of blood T cell repertoires in COVID-19. TCRdb keeps only in-frame clones here, not all; method: immunoSEQ multiplex PCR. Of tens of thousands of clones listed, nearly 80% are singletons. The source material was peripheral blood. These TCRs come from a man between 65 and 85 years old with acute or convalescent COVID-19. The CDR3 runs from the conserved cysteine through the conserved F or W. D genes are given only for firm matches. Clone size, where shown, is once, few, many, or a class for clones that have expanded.

TRBJ1-5 | . | TRBV18 | TRBD1 | TGTGCCAGCTCACAGACAGGGAGAGGGAATCAGCCCCAGCATTTT | CASSQTGRGNQPQHF
TRBJ2-3 | . | TRBV7-2 | TRBD2 | TGTGCCAGCAGCTTAGCCGGGACTAGGAGCACAGATACGCAGTATTTT | CASSLAGTRSTDTQYF
TRBJ1-1 | . | TRBV5-1 | TRBD1 | TGCGCCAGCAGTACAGCCGGGACAGGGTTCGGCACTGAAGCTTTCTTT | CASSTAGTGFGTEAFF
TRBJ1-2 | . | TRBV19 | . | TGTGCCAGTAGTACTCTCACAGGGTATGGCTACACCTTC | CASSTLTGYGYTF
TRBJ1-4 | . | TRBV4-3 | . | TGCGCCAGCAGCCAAGACAGGGTAACGGTTCGTGAAAAACTGTTTTTT | CASSQDRVTVREKLFF
TRBJ1-6 | . | TRBV5-4 | . | TGTGCCAGCAGCTTGGGACAGCTTAATTCACCCCTCCACTTT | CASSLGQLNSPLHF
TRBJ1-1 | . | TRBV28 | TRBD1 | TGTGCCAGCAAATCAGGGGGCTCGGGCGCTGAAGCTTTCTTT | CASKSGGSGAEAFF
TRBJ1-2 | . | TRBV6-6 | . | TGTGCCAGCAGCAGCAACACAGGGTTAACGGGTGATGGCTACACCTTC | CASSSNTGLTGDGYTF
TRBJ1-3 | once | TRBV7-9 | . | TGTGCCAGCAGCCAAGGGACTGGTCTTGTAAACACCATATATTTT | CASSQGTGLVNTIYF
TRBJ2-3 | . | TRBV7-2 | . | TGTGCCAGCAGCCCACAAACAGGGTCAGATACGCAGTATTTT | CASSPQTGSDTQYF
TRBJ1-3 | . | TRBV3-1/TRBV3-2 | . | TGTGCCAGCAGCCAAGATCTTACGGGGGAAAGGCGATTT | CASSQDLTGERRF
TRBJ1-2 | . | TRBV3-1/TRBV3-2 | . | TGTGCCAGCAGCCAAAATGCTTTACTGGCCCTGACAGGCTATGGCTACACCTTC | CASSQNALLALTGYGYTF
TRBJ2-7 | once | TRBV5-1 | TRBD2 | TGCGCCAGCAGCGTACAGAATAGCGGGGGGTTCTACGAGCAGTACTTC | CASSVQNSGGFYEQYF
TRBJ2-1 | . | TRBV7-2 | . | TGTGCCAGCAGCCGCGAGCTATACAATGAGCAGTTCTTC | CASSRELYNEQFF
TRBJ2-5 | . | TRBV18 | . | TGTGCCAGCTCACCACGAGATAACCGATGGGAGACCCAGTACTTC | CASSPRDNRWETQYF
TRBJ1-2 | . | TRBV5-8 | . | TGTGCCAGCAGCAAAGGGGCGGGAGGCTACACCTTC | CASSKGAGGYTF
TRBJ1-6 | few | TRBV7-2 | . | TGTGCCAGCAGCCCCGTTGGAGGGTGGGTTTCACCCCTCCACTTT | CASSPVGGWVSPLHF
TRBJ1-1 | . | TRBV18 | TRBD1 | TGTGCCAGCTCACCACGGACAGGGGGCACTGAAGCTTTCTTT | CASSPRTGGTEAFF
TRBJ1-1 | . | TRBV5-1 | . | TGCGCCAGCAGCTTAGGGACACCGGGTGAAGCTTTCTTT | CASSLGTPGEAFF
TRBJ1-5 | . | TRBV15 | . | TGTGCCACCAGCAGAGGGGGGGGGAATCAGCCCCAGCATTTT | CATSRGGGNQPQHF
TRBJ1-4 | . | TRBV12-3/TRBV12-4 | . | TGTGCCAGCAGTTCCCTACTAAATGAAAAACTGTTTTTT | CASSSLLNEKLFF
TRBJ1-1 | once | TRBV3-1/TRBV3-2 | TRBD1 | TGTGCCAGCAGCCATACGGGACAGGGGACTGAAGCTTTCTTT | CASSHTGQGTEAFF
TRBJ1-3 | . | TRBV5-1 | . | TGCGCCAGCAGCCAGGATGTCTCTGGAAACACCATATATTTT | CASSQDVSGNTIYF
TRBJ1-2 | . | TRBV6-5 | TRBD1 | TGTGCCAGCACCAGGGGGCAGACTACTAGCTATGGCTACACCTTC | CASTRGQTTSYGYTF
TRBJ1-5 | . | TRBV28 | . | TGTGCCAGCAGTACCGGACATAGGGGTTCACATCAGCCCCAGCATTTT | CASSTGHRGSHQPQHF
TRBJ1-4 | . | TRBV14 | . | TGTGCCAGCAGCCAGGGGGGGACTAATGAAAAACTGTTTTTT | CASSQGGTNEKLFF
TRBJ1-2 | . | TRBV10-3 | TRBD1 | TGTGCCACCACCTCGGGACAGGGGGCAAGCAACTATGGCTACACCTTC | CATTSGQGASNYGYTF
TRBJ2-5 | . | TRBV18 | . | TGTGCCAGCTCACAGGACAATTGGGCCAGGGAGACCCAGTACTTC | CASSQDNWARETQYF
TRBJ1-1 | once | TRBV5-1 | . | TGCGCCAGCAGCCCACAGACCATGAACACTGAAGCTTTCTTT | CASSPQTMNTEAFF
TRBJ1-6 | few | TRBV18 | TRBD1 | TGTGCCAGCTCACCGCAGTCCCCGACAGGGAAAAATTCACCCCTCCACTTT | CASSPQSPTGKNSPLHF
TRBJ2-1 | few | TRBV19 | . | TGTGCCAGTAGTATAGGCGGTAACAATGAGCAGTTCTTC | CASSIGGNNEQFF
TRBJ2-1 | . | TRBV28 | TRBD2 | TGTGCCAGCAGTTCCCCGGGGACTAGCGGGGGGGCTTCCTACAATGAGCAGTTCTTC | CASSSPGTSGGASYNEQFF
TRBJ1-3 | . | TRBV7-2 | TRBD1 | TGTGCCAGCAGCTTACAGGGACAGATCTCTGGAAACACCATATATTTT | CASSLQGQISGNTIYF
TRBJ1-3 | . | TRBV29-1 | . | TGCAGCGTTGATTCGGGGGGTCCTGGAAACACCATATATTTT | CSVDSGGPGNTIYF
TRBJ2-7 | . | TRBV18 | TRBD2 | TGTGCCAGCTCATCACTAGCGGGGGGGGACGAGCAGTACTTC | CASSSLAGGDEQYF
TRBJ1-3 | . | TRBV10-3 | TRBD1 | TGTGCCATCAGTGCCGGACAGGGGCGCGGAAACACCATATATTTT | CAISAGQGRGNTIYF
TRBJ1-2 | . | TRBV24-1 | TRBD1 | TGTGCCACCAGTGACCGGACAGGGCCTAACTATGGCTACACCTTC | CATSDRTGPNYGYTF
TRBJ1-6 | . | TRBV28 | TRBD1 | TGTGCCAGCACCCCCCAGGGGGTTTTTAATTCACCCCTCCACTTT | CASTPQGVFNSPLHF
TRBJ2-3 | . | TRBV7-3 | TRBD1 | TGTGCCAGCAGCTTAAACAGGGGGACCACAGATACGCAGTATTTT | CASSLNRGTTDTQYF
TRBJ2-3 | . | TRBV5-5 | . | TGTGCCAGCAGCTTGGGGATGACTGCGAGACCAGATACGCAGTATTTT | CASSLGMTARPDTQYF
TRBJ1-5 | . | TRBV2 | TRBD1 | TGTGCCAGCAGTGCGGGGACAGGAAATCAGCCCCAGCATTTT | CASSAGTGNQPQHF
TRBJ1-5 | . | TRBV28 | . | TGTGCCAGCACCTCACTGGACAGATTTAATCAGCCCCAGCATTTT | CASTSLDRFNQPQHF
TRBJ2-3 | . | TRBV7-9 | . | TGTGCCAGCAGCCTACGGGACTCCCCCACAGATACGCAGTATTTT | CASSLRDSPTDTQYF
TRBJ2-6 | . | TRBV19 | . | TGTGCCAGTAGGTATTCTATTTCCAGGGTGGCTGGGGCCAACGTCCTGACTTTC | CASRYSISRVAGANVLTF
TRBJ2-2 | . | TRBV7-3 | . | TGTGCCAGCAGCTTAAATCTAGCCGGGGAGCTGTTTTTT | CASSLNLAGELFF
TRBJ1-3 | few | TRBV5-1 | TRBD1 | TGCGCCAGCAGCTTGACAGGGGGCTATGGAAACACCATATATTTT | CASSLTGGYGNTIYF
TRBJ2-3 | . | TRBV5-4 | . | TGTGCCAGCAGCTTGGAAGGGGCTCGCACAGATACGCAGTATTTT | CASSLEGARTDTQYF
TRBJ1-2 | . | TRBV5-4 | . | TGTGCCAGCAGCTTGACTGACATTATAGGCTACACCTTC | CASSLTDIIGYTF
TRBJ2-2 | . | TRBV9 | . | TGTGCCAGCAGTTTACAGGGTAACACCGGGGAGCTGTTTTTT | CASSLQGNTGELFF
TRBJ2-7 | . | TRBV29-1 | TRBD1 | TGCAGCGTTTTGTCAGGACAGGGCAGCGAGCAGTACTTC | CSVLSGQGSEQYF
TRBJ1-5 | . | TRBV7-2 | . | TGTGCCAGCAGCTTCACAGGGAGCAATCAGCCCCAGCATTTT | CASSFTGSNQPQHF
TRBJ2-1 | . | TRBV7-9 | TRBD1 | TGTGCCAGCAGCCCGGGACAGGGGTACAATGAGCAGTTCTTC | CASSPGQGYNEQFF
TRBJ1-5 | . | TRBV24-1 | TRBD1 | TGTGCCACCTCCCCACGAGGGACAGCAATCAATCAGCCCCAGCATTTT | CATSPRGTAINQPQHF
TRBJ1-2 | . | TRBV6-5 | TRBD1 | TGTGCCAGCAGGGAGACAGGGTCCTATGGCTACACCTTC | CASRETGSYGYTF
TRBJ1-4 | . | TRBV7-8 | TRBD1 | TGTGCCAGCAGCCCCGGCACGGGACAGGGTCTCGATGAAAAACTGTTTTTT | CASSPGTGQGLDEKLFF
TRBJ1-1 | . | TRBV29-1 | TRBD1 | TGCAGCGTTGAGGACAGGGGGCTATTGGGAGCTTTCTTT | CSVEDRGLLGAFF
TRBJ1-2 | . | TRBV7-2 | . | TGTGCCAGCAGCTTGATGGAGACGGCTGTCTATGGCTACACCTTC | CASSLMETAVYGYTF
TRBJ2-5 | . | TRBV6-2/TRBV6-3 | TRBD2 | TGTGCCAGCAGTTCCCCCCCGGGACTAGCGGGGGCCCGGGAGCAGACCCAGTACTTC | CASSSPPGLAGAREQTQYF
TRBJ2-1 | . | TRBV6-2/TRBV6-3 | TRBD2 | TGTGCCAGCAGTTACCCCCCGGGACTATCCAATGAGCAGTTCTTC | CASSYPPGLSNEQFF
TRBJ2-2 | . | TRBV7-6 | TRBD1 | TGTGCCAGCAGCTTTGCGGACAGGGGGCCCGGGGAGCTGTTTTTT | CASSFADRGPGELFF